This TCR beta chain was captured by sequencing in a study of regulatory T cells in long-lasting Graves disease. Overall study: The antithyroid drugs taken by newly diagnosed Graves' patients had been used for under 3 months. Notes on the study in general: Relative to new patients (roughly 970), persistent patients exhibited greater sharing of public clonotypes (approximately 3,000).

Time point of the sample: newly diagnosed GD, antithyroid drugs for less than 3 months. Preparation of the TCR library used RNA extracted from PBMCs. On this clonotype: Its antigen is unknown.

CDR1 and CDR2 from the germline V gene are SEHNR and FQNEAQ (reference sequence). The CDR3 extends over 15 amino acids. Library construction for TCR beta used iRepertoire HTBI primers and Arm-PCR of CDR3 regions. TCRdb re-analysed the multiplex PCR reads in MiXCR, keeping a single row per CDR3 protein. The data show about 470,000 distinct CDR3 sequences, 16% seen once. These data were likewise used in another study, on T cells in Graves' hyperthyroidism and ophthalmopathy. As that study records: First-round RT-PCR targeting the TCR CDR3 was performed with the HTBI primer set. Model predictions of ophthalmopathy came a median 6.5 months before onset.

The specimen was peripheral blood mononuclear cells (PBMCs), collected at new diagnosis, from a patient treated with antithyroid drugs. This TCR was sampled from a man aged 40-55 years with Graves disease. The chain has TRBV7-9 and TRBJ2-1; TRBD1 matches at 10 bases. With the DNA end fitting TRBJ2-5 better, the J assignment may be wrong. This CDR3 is CASSSGTGVLETQYF. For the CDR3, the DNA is TGTGCCAGCAGCTCCGGGACAGGGGTTTTGGAGACCCAGTACTTC.